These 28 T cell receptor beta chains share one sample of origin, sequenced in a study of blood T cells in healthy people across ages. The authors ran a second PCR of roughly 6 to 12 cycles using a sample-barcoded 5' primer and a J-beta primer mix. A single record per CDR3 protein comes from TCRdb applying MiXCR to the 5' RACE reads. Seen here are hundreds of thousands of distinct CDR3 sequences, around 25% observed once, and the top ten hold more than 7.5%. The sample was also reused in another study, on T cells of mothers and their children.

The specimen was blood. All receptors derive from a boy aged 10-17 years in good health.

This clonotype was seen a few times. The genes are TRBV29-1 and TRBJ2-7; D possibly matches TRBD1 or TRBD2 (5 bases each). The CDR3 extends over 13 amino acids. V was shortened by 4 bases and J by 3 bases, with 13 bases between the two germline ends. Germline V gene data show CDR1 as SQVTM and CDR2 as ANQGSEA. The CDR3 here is CSVVLGRLYEQYF. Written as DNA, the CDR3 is TGCAGCGTTGTCCTGGGACGCCTCTACGAGCAGTACTTC.

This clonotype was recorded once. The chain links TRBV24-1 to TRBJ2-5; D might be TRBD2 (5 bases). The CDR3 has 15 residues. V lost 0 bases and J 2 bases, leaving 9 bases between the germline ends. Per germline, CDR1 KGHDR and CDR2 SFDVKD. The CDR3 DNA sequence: TGTGCCACCAGTGATTTGCAAGGACTTCAAGAGACCCAGTACTTC. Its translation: CATSDLQGLQETQYF.

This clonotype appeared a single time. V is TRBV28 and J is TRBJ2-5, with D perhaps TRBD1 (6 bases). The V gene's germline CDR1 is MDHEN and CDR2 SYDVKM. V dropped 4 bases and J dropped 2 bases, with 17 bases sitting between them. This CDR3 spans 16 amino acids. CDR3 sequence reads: CASSSQQGSAQETQYF. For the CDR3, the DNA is TGTGCCAGCAGTTCACAACAGGGAAGCGCACAAGAGACCCAGTACTTC.

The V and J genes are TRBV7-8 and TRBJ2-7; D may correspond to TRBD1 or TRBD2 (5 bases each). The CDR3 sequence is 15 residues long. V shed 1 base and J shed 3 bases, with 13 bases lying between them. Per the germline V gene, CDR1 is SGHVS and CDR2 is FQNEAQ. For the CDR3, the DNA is TGTGCCAGCAGCTTAGTCTCGGGGCACCGCTACGAGCAGTACTTC. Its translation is CASSLVSGHRYEQYF.

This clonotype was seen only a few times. The CDR3, as DNA: TGTGCCAGCAGCTTAGCCGGGGGCGCGGGGACTGAAGCTTTCTTT. Protein product: CASSLAGGAGTEAFF. The chain joins TRBV11-2 to TRBJ1-1, with D maybe TRBD1 (6 bases). The ends were cut back, 1 base at V and 5 bases at J, with 14 bases in the middle. Germline V gene sequence: CDR1 SGHAT, CDR2 FQNNGV. This CDR3 comprises 15 residues.

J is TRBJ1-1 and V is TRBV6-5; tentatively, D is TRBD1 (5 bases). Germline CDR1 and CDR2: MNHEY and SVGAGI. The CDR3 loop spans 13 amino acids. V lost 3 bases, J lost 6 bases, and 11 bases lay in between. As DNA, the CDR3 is TGTGCCAGCAGTTATGGGGGGAGTCCTGAAGCTTTCTTT. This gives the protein CASSYGGSPEAFF.

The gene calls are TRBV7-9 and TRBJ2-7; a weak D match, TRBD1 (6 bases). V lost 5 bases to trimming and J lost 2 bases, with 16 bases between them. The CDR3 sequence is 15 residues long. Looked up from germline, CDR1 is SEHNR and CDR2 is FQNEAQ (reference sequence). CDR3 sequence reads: CASSPALQGPYEQYF. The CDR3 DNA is TGTGCCAGCAGCCCCGCCTTACAGGGTCCCTACGAGCAGTACTTC. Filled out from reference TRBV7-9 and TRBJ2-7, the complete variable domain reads DTGVSQNPRHKITKRGQNVTFRCDPISEHNRLYWYRQTLGQGPEFLTYFQNEAQLEKSRLLSDRFSAERPKGSFSTLEIQRTEQGDSAMYLCASSPALQGPYEQYFGPGTRLTVT.

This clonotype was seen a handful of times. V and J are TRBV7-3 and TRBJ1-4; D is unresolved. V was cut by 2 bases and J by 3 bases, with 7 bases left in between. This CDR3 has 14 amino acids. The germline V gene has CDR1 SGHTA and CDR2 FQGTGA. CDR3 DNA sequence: TGTGCCAGCAGCTTACCGGCGGCTAATGAAAAACTGTTTTTT. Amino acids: CASSLPAANEKLFF.

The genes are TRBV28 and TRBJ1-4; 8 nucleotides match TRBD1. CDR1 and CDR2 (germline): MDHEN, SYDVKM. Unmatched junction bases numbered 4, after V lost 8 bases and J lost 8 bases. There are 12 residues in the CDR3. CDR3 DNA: TGTGCCAGCGGACAGGGCAAAGAAAAACTGTTTTTT. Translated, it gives CASGQGKEKLFF.

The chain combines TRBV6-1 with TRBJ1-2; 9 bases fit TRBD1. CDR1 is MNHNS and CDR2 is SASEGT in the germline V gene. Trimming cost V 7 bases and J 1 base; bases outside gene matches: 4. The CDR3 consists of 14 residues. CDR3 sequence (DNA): TGTGCCAGCAAGGGACAGGGAGGTAACTATGGCTACACCTTC. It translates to CASKGQGGNYGYTF.

CDR3 sequence (DNA): TGCGCCAGCAGCCAAGATCGGCTGCTCCAAGAGACCCAGTACTTC. It is translated as CASSQDRLLQETQYF. The chain joins TRBV4-3 to TRBJ2-5, with D hard to call. Germline V gene sequence: CDR1 LGHNA, CDR2 YSLEER. CDR3 length: 15 amino acids. V was pared by 0 bases and J by 1 base, with 9 bases between.

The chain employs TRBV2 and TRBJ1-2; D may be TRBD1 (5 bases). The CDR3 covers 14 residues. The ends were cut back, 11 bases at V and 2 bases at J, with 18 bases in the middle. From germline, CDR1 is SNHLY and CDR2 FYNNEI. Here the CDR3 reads CAAGEEGRNYGYTF. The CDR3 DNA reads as TGTGCCGCCGGGGAGGAGGGGAGGAACTATGGCTACACCTTC.

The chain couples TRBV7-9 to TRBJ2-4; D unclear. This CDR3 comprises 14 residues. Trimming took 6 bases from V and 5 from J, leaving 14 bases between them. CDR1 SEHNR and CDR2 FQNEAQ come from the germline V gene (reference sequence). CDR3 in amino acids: CASRYVTDENIQYF. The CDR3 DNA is TGTGCCAGCAGATACGTTACGGATGAAAACATTCAGTACTTC.

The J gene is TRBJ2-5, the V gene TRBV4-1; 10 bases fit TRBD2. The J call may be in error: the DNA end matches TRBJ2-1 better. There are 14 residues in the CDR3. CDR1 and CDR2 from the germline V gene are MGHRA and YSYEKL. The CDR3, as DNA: TGCGCCAGTCGATCAGCGGGAGGGCCTTATGAGCAGTTCTTC. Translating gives CASRSAGGPYEQFF.

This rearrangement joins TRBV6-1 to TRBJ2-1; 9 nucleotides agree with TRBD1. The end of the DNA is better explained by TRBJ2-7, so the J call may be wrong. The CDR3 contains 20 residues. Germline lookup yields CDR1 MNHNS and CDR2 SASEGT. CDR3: CASSDPTRDRVIHPSYEQYF. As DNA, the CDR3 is TGTGCCAGCAGTGACCCAACCCGGGACAGGGTGATTCATCCCTCCTACGAGCAGTACTTC.

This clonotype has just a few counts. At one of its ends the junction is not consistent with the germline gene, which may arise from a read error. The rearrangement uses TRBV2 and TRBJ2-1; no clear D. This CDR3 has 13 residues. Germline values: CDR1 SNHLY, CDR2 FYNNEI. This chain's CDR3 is CASSADGYNERFF. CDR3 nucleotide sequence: TGTGCCAGCAGCGCCGACGGGTACAATGAGCGGTTCTTC.

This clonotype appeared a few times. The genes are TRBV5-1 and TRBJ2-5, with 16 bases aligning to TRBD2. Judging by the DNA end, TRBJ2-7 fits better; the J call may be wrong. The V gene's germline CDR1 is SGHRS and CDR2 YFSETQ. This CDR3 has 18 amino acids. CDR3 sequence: CASSDGTSGGASFHEQYF. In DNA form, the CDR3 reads TGCGCCAGCAGCGACGGGACTAGCGGGGGGGCCTCGTTCCACGAGCAGTACTTC.

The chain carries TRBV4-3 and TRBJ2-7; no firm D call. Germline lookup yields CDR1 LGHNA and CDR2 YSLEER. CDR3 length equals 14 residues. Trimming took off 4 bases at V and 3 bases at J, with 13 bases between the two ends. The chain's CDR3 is CASSLSTMSYEQYF. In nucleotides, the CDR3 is TGCGCCAGCAGCCTTTCGACCATGAGCTACGAGCAGTACTTC.

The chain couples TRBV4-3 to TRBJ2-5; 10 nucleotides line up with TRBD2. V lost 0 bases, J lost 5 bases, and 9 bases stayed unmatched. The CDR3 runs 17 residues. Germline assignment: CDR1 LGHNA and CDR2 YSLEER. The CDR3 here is CASSQDRALAGAETQYF. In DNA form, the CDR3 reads TGCGCCAGCAGCCAAGATAGGGCCCTAGCGGGGGCTGAGACCCAGTACTTC.

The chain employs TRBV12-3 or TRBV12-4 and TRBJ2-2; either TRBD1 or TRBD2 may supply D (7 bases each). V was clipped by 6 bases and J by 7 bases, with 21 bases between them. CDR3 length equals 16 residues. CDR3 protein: CASSSGGASLVGELFF. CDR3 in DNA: TGTGCCAGCAGCTCAGGGGGGGCGAGTTTGGTCGGGGAGCTGTTTTTT.

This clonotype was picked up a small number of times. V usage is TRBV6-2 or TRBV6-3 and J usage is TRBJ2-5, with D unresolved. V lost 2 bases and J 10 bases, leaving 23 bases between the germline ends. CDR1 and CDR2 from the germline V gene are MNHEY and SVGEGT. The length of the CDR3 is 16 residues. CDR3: CASSYQRTRGDGDQYF. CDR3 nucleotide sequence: TGTGCCAGCAGTTACCAACGTACGAGAGGAGATGGCGACCAGTACTTC.

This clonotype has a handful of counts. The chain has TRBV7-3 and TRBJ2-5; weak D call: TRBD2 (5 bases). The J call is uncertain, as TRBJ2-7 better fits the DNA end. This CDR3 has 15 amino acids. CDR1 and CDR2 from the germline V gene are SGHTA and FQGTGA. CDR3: CASSPRPGLAAEQYF. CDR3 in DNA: TGTGCCAGCAGCCCCAGGCCAGGACTGGCCGCCGAGCAGTACTTC.

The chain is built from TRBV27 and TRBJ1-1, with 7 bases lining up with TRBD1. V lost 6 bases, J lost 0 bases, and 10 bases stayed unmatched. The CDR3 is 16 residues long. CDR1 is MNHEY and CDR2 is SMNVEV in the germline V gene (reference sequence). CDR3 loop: CASSPKGAGVNTEAFF. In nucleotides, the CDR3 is TGTGCCAGCAGCCCGAAGGGGGCAGGTGTGAACACTGAAGCTTTCTTT.

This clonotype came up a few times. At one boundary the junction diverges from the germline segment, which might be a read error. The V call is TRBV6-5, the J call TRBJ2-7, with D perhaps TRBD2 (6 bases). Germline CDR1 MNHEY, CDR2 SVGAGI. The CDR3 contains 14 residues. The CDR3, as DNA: TGTGCCAGCAGGACGGGGGATCACTCCTGCGAGCAGTACTTC. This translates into CASRTGDHSCEQYF.

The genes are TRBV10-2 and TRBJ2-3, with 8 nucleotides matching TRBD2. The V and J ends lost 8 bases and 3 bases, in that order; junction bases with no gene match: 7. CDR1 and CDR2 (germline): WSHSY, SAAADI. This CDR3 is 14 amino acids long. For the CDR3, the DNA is TGCGCCAGCGTTGCAGCGGGGGAGACAGATACGCAGTATTTT. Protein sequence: CASVAAGETDTQYF.

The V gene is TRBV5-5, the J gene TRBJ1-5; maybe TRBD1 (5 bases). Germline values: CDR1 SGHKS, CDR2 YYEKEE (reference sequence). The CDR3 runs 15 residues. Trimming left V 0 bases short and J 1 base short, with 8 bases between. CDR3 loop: CASSLVPGSNQPQHF. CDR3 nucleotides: TGTGCCAGCAGCTTGGTACCAGGGAGCAATCAGCCCCAGCATTTT.

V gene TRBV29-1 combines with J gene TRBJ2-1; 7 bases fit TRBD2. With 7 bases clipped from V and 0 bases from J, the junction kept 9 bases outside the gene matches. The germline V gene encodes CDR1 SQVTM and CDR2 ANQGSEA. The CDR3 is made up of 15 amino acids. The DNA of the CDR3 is TGCAGCGCCAAGATCGGACTAGGCTCCTACAATGAGCAGTTCTTC. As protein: CSAKIGLGSYNEQFF.

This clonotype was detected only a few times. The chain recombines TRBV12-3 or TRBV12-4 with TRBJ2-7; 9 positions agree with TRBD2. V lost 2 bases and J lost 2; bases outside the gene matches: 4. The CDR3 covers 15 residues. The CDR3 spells CASSLSSGTTYEQYF. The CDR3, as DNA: TGTGCCAGCAGTTTATCTAGCGGGACTACCTACGAGCAGTACTTC.